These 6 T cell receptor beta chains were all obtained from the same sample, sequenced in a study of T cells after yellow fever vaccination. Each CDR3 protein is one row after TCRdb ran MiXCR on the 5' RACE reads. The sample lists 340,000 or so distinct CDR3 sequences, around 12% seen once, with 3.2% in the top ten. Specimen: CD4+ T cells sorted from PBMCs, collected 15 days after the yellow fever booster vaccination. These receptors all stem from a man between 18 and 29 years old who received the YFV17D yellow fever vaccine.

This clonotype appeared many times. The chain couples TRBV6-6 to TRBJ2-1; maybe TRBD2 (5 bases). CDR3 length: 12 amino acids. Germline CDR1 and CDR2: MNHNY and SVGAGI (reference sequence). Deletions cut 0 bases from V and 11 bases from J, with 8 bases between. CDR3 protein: CASSYSAGQQFF. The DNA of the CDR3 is TGTGCCAGCAGTTACTCCGCGGGCCAGCAGTTCTTC.

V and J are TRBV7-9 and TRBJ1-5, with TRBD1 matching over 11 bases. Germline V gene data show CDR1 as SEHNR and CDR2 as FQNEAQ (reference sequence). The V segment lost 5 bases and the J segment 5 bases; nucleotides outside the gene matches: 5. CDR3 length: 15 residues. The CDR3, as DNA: TGTGCCAGCAGCCGAATGGGACAGGGGGATCAGCCCCAGCATTTT. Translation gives CASSRMGQGDQPQHF.

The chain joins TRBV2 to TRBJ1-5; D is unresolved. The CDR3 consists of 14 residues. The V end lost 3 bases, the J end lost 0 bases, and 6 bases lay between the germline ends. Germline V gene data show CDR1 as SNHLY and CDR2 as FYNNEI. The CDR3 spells CASSDGVSNQPQHF. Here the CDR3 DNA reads TGTGCCAGCAGTGATGGGGTTAGCAATCAGCCCCAGCATTTT.

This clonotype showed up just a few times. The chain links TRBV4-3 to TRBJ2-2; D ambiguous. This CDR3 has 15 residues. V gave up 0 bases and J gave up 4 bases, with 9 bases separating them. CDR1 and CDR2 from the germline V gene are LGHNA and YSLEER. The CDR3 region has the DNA TGCGCCAGCAGCCAAGAGAGGCCATTCACCGGGGAGCTGTTTTTT. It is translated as CASSQERPFTGELFF.

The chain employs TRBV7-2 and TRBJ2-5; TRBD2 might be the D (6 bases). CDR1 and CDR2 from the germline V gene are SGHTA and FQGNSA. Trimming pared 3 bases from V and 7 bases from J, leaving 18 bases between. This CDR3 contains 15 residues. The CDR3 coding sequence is TGTGCCAGCAGCTTCCGAACTAGCCCGAGAGGGACCCAGTACTTC. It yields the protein CASSFRTSPRGTQYF. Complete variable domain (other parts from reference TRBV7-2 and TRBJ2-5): GAGVSQSPSNKVTEKGKDVELRCDPISGHTALYWYRQSLGQGLEFLIYFQGNSAPDKSGLPSDRFSAERTGGSVSTLTIQRTQQEDSAVYLCASSFRTSPRGTQYFGPGTRLLVL.

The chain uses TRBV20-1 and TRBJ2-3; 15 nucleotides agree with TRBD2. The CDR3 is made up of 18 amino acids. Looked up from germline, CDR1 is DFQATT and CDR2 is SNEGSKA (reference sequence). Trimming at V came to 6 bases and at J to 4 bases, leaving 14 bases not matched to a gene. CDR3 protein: CSALGLAGGGRLPDTQYF. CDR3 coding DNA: TGCAGTGCCTTGGGACTAGCGGGGGGCGGGAGATTACCAGATACGCAGTATTTT.